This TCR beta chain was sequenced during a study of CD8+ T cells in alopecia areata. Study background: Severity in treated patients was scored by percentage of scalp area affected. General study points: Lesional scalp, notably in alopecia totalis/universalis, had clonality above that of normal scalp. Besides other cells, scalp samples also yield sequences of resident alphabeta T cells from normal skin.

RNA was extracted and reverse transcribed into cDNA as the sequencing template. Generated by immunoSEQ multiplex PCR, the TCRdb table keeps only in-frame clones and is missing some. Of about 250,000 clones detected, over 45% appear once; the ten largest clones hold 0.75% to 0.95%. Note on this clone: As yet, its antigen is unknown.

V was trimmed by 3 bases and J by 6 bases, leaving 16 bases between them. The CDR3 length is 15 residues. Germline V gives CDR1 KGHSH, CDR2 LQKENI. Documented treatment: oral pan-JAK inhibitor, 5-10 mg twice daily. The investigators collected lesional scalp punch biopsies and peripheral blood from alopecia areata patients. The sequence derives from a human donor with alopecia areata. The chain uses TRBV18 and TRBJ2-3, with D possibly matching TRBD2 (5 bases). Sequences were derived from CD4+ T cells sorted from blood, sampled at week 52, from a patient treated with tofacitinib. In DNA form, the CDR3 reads TGTGCCAGCTCACCCGGACTCGCCCCGGCGGATACGCAGTATTTT. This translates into CASSPGLAPADTQYF.